This entry describes one TCR beta chain. Antigen unknown. This sample is part of a study of shared clonotypes between healthy human individuals. Points from the study as a whole: Against clonotypes common to all four donors, non-shared ones had lower generation probabilities.

The naive CD8 population came from CD45RO-negative cells selected for CCR7, without terminally differentiated effector memory CD45RA+ cells. Donors comprised healthy HIV-negative adults lacking recent acute infections or vaccinations. Every contributor of samples was a Caucasian grown-up residing in Nashville, Tennessee. Every subset's genomic DNA went evenly onto several immunoSEQ plates. Produced via immunoSEQ multiplex PCR; TCRdb's table is partial and in-frame only. The sample consists of some 2,100,000 clones, about 92% of them appearing once. From germline, CDR1 is SGHDT and CDR2 YYEEEE. Trimming removed 0 bases at V and 1 base at J, with 11 bases between. CDR3 length: 16 amino acids.

This rearrangement joins TRBV5-6 to TRBJ2-1; D is possibly TRBD1 (5 bases). This clonotype was obtained from a man younger than 35 in good health. Some clones in this sample may be carry-over from other donors' samples. The sample consisted of naive CD8+ T cells from PBMCs. The CDR3 sequence: CASSLAGIISYNEQFF. As DNA, the CDR3 is TGTGCCAGCAGCTTGGCAGGGATTATTTCCTACAATGAGCAGTTCTTC.